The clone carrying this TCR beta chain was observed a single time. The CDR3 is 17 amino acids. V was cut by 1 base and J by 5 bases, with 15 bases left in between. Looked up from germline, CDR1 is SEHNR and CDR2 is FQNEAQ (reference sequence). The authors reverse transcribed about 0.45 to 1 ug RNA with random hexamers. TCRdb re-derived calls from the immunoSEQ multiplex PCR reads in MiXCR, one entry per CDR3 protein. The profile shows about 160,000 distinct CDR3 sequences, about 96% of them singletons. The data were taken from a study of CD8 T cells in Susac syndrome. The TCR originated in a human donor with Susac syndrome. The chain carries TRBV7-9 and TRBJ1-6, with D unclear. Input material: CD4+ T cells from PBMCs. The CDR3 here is CASSLGQASADNSPLHF. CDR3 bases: TGTGCCAGCAGCTTAGGTCAGGCATCGGCGGATAATTCACCCCTCCACTTT.